The 19 T cell receptor beta chains reported below all come from one sample, sequenced in a study of OX40 agonist ivuxolimab in advanced cancers. Generated by immunoSEQ multiplex PCR, the TCRdb table keeps only in-frame clones and is missing some. Of about 110,000 clones listed, 80% to 95% were seen once; the top ten hold under 0.85%. The input for sequencing was CD4+ or CD8+ T cells sorted from blood, taken in a trial of the OX40 agonist ivuxolimab. All receptors derive from an adult with an advanced solid tumor such as melanoma, head and neck, liver or kidney cancer.

This rearrangement joins TRBV5-1 to TRBJ1-1; maybe TRBD1 (5 bases). Between the trimmed V and J ends, which lost 3 bases and 1 base, there was a span of 13 bases. The CDR3 runs 15 residues. CDR1 is SGHRS and CDR2 is YFSETQ in the germline V gene. The CDR3 reads CASSSAGTANTEAFF. The CDR3 DNA reads as TGCGCCAGCAGCTCGGCCGGGACGGCGAACACTGAAGCTTTCTTT. The full variable domain, completed using reference TRBV5-1 and TRBJ1-1, is KAGVTQTPRYLIKTRGQQVTLSCSPISGHRSVSWYQQTPGQGLQFLFEYFSETQRNKGNFPGRFSGRQFSNSRSEMNVSTLELGDSALYLCASSSAGTANTEAFFGQGTRLTVV.

The chain links TRBV9 to TRBJ2-3; 7 nucleotides align to TRBD1. CDR1 SGDLS and CDR2 YYNGEE come from the germline V gene. This CDR3 comprises 16 residues. V gave up 0 bases and J gave up 2 bases; unmatched junction bases: 6. CDR3 sequence (DNA): TGTGCCAGCAGCGTAGTCCGGGACAGTACCACAGATACGCAGTATTTT. Residues: CASSVVRDSTTDTQYF.

The chain couples TRBV7-3 to TRBJ1-2; TRBD1 matches 8 bases. The V gene's germline CDR1 is SGHTA and CDR2 FQGTGA. The CDR3 sequence is 14 residues long. After removal of 2 bases from V and 4 bases from J, the junction contained 3 bases not matched to a gene. The CDR3 DNA follows: TGTGCCAGCAGCTTAGGGACAGGATCCTATGGCTACACCTTC. Protein: CASSLGTGSYGYTF.

This chain connects TRBV19 to TRBJ2-1; D is undetermined. Germline-derived CDR1 and CDR2 are LNHDA and SQIVND (reference sequence). The CDR3 is 14 amino acids. The V gene lost 5 bases and the J gene lost 9 bases, with 17 bases spanning the gap. The CDR3 is CASSAAAGEIEQFF. The CDR3 nucleotides read TGTGCCAGTAGTGCGGCGGCTGGTGAGATTGAGCAGTTCTTC.

The chain carries TRBV4-1 and TRBJ1-5; tentatively, D is TRBD1 (6 bases). Trimming shortened V by 2 bases and J by 6 bases, and 8 bases separated the two germline ends. The CDR3 loop spans 13 amino acids. The germline CDR1 and CDR2 sequences are MGHRA and YSYEKL. The CDR3 sequence is CASSQTGSQPQHF. The CDR3 DNA sequence: TGCGCCAGCAGCCAAACAGGGAGTCAGCCCCAGCATTTT.

This rearrangement joins TRBV27 to TRBJ1-1, with 9 bases that match TRBD1. The J segment lost 4 bases and the V segment lost 3 bases, leaving 6 bases of the junction unmatched. The CDR3 contains 15 residues. Germline V lookup: CDR1 MNHEY, CDR2 SMNVEV (reference sequence). In DNA, the CDR3 is TGTGCCAGCAGTTTCCCTGGACAGGGGAGCACTGAAGCTTTCTTT. This gives the protein CASSFPGQGSTEAFF.

This chain uses TRBV6-1 with TRBJ1-5; D gene unclear. The V end lost 6 bases, the J end lost 7 bases, and 13 bases lay between the germline ends. This CDR3 has 13 residues. Germline V CDR1 and CDR2: MNHNS, SASEGT. CDR3: CASRESLVQPQHF. CDR3 DNA sequence: TGTGCCAGCAGAGAAAGTTTGGTCCAGCCCCAGCATTTT.

This clone was detected a few times. The rearrangement joins TRBV10-3 to TRBJ1-6; 8 bases agree with TRBD1. Trimming took 3 bases from V and 7 from J; bases not matched to a gene: 5. This CDR3 region has 15 residues. Germline V gives CDR1 ENHRY, CDR2 SYGVKD. This CDR3 reads CAISDTQGANSPLHF. CDR3 in DNA: TGTGCCATCAGTGATACCCAGGGGGCAAATTCACCCCTCCACTTT.

In its sample, this clone was seen once. The rearrangement uses TRBV20-1 and TRBJ1-2, with TRBD1 matching 8 bases. The germline CDR1 and CDR2 sequences are DFQATT and SNEGSKA (reference sequence). J gave up 13 bases and V 0 bases, and 4 bases lay outside the gene matches. The CDR3 spans 11 residues. CDR3 sequence (DNA): TGCAGTGCTAGAGAAGGGACAGGACTCACCTTC. Amino acid sequence: CSAREGTGLTF.

The chain employs TRBV28 and TRBJ1-6; TRBD1 is a possible D gene (6 bases). The CDR3 consists of 15 residues. Germline V CDR1 and CDR2: MDHEN, SYDVKM. V was cut by 7 bases and J by 6 bases, with 16 bases left in between. The chain's CDR3 is CASTVRVDSNSPLHF. CDR3 in DNA: TGTGCCAGCACCGTGAGGGTGGACAGTAATTCACCCCTCCACTTT. Based on the CDR3 plus reference TRBV28 and TRBJ1-6, the full variable domain is DVKVTQSSRYLVKRTGEKVFLECVQDMDHENMFWYRQDPGLGLRLIYFSYDVKMKEKGDIPEGYSVSREKKERFSLILESASTNQTSMYLCASTVRVDSNSPLHFGNGTRLTVT.

The rearrangement joins TRBV27 to TRBJ1-2, with TRBD1 matching 7 bases. Germline lookup yields CDR1 MNHEY and CDR2 SMNVEV (reference sequence). The CDR3 sequence is 16 residues long. Germline trimming cut 6 bases from V and 6 bases from J; bases unmatched to any gene: 16. The CDR3 reads CASRSLTGTVSDGYTF. The CDR3 bases are TGTGCCAGCAGAAGTTTGACCGGGACAGTTAGCGATGGCTACACCTTC.

The chain uses TRBV29-1 and TRBJ2-1, with 11 bases fitting TRBD2. CDR1 is SQVTM and CDR2 is ANQGSEA in the germline V gene. The CDR3 has 14 residues. V was pared by 7 bases and J by 4 bases, with 6 bases of the junction left unmatched. The CDR3 is CSARLAGSYNEQFF. CDR3 sequence (DNA): TGCAGCGCCCGACTAGCGGGAAGTTACAATGAGCAGTTCTTC.

CDR3 in DNA: TGTGCCAGCAGCCTGGGACTCCTACCATCGTACCAAGAGACCCAGTACTTC. This sequence encodes CASSLGLLPSYQETQYF. V and J are TRBV7-3 and TRBJ2-5, with a possible D match to TRBD2 (6 bases). With 5 bases removed from V and 0 bases from J, the gap between germline ends came to 19 bases. Looked up from germline, CDR1 is SGHTA and CDR2 is FQGTGA. The CDR3 spans 17 residues.

The CDR3 DNA reads as TGTGCCAGCAGCCGACAGGGGGAGACCCAGTACTTC. It codes for CASSRQGETQYF. This chain joins TRBV5-8 and TRBJ2-5, with 8 positions matching TRBD1. V shed 4 bases, J shed 5 bases, and the junction held 1 base outside the gene matches. The germline V gene encodes CDR1 SGHTS and CDR2 YDEGEE. There are 12 residues in the CDR3.

The chain carries TRBV7-9 and TRBJ1-2, with D possibly matching TRBD1 (6 bases). Germline V gene data show CDR1 as SEHNR and CDR2 as FQNEAQ (reference sequence). V was trimmed by 5 bases and J by 1 base, leaving 8 bases between them. The CDR3 is 13 amino acids. The CDR3 DNA reads as TGTGCCAGCAGCGCGGGACATAACTATGGCTACACCTTC. This codes for CASSAGHNYGYTF.

This clone was found a few times. The rearrangement links TRBV11-3 to TRBJ1-3; D unclear. The CDR3 totals 13 residues. Germline CDR1 SGHNT, CDR2 YENEEA. V lost 1 base, J lost 9 bases, and 10 bases lay in between. This chain's CDR3 is CASSLGGERTIYF. The CDR3 DNA sequence: TGTGCCAGCAGCTTAGGCGGGGAGCGCACCATATATTTT.

The chain has TRBV27 and TRBJ2-7; 9 bases map to TRBD2. The CDR3 is made up of 15 amino acids. From germline, CDR1 is MNHEY and CDR2 SMNVEV (reference sequence). V shed 5 bases and J 6 bases; nucleotides not matched to a gene: 11. The CDR3 is CASSLRIAGDSEQYF. The DNA of the CDR3 is TGTGCCAGCAGTCTCCGTATAGCGGGGGACTCCGAGCAGTACTTC.

This chain uses TRBV7-9 with TRBJ1-5; 9 bases fit TRBD1. The CDR3 has 14 residues. Germline CDR1 and CDR2: SEHNR and FQNEAQ (reference sequence). Trimming took 1 base from V and 11 from J; bases not matched to a gene: 6. The CDR3: CASSLGQGVEAQHF. CDR3 coding DNA: TGTGCCAGCAGCTTAGGACAGGGGGTAGAGGCCCAGCATTTT.

Turning to this clone: Other DNA sequences of this sample code for an identical CDR3. V gene TRBV7-6 combines with J gene TRBJ2-7; the D gene could be TRBD1 or TRBD2 (5 bases each). The CDR3 contains 13 residues. V gave up 4 bases and J gave up 4 bases, with 11 bases separating them. Germline V gene data show CDR1 as SGHVS and CDR2 as FNYEAQ. CDR3 loop: CASSSPGSYEQYF. For the CDR3, the DNA is TGTGCCAGCAGCTCCCCAGGGAGTTACGAGCAGTACTTC.